What follows are 4 T cell receptor beta chains derived from one specimen sequenced in a study of identifying expanded T cells in peripheral blood. TCRdb keeps only in-frame clones here, not all; method: immunoSEQ multiplex PCR. The sample lists about 86,000 clones, approximately 85% occurring once. The sample taken for sequencing was blood. All receptors come from a person aged 18 to 75 in good health.

The gene calls are TRBV11-2 and TRBJ1-2; D not resolved. V dropped 4 bases and J dropped 3 bases, with 15 bases sitting between them. This CDR3 region has 15 residues. The germline V gene has CDR1 SGHAT and CDR2 FQNNGV. In DNA, the CDR3 is TGTGCCAGCAGCTCACTCCGCTCAAGGGACTATGGCTACACCTTC. This sequence encodes CASSSLRSRDYGYTF.

The J gene is TRBJ1-3, the V gene TRBV5-4, with a tentative D call TRBD1 (6 bases). The CDR3 is made up of 15 amino acids. Germline-derived CDR1 and CDR2 are SGHNT and YYREEE (reference sequence). Trimming shortened V by 4 bases and J by 3 bases, and 14 bases separated the two germline ends. In nucleotides, the CDR3 is TGTGCCAGCAGCCAAACGACAGGCCGTGGAAACACCATATATTTT. Residues: CASSQTTGRGNTIYF.

Of note for this clone: An end of the junction differs from the germline gene, which may be a read error. The chain links TRBV6-1 to TRBJ2-5; tentatively, D is TRBD1 (7 bases). The CDR3 has 13 residues. CDR1 is MNHNS and CDR2 is SASEGT in the germline V gene. The chain's CDR3 is CASGGGQQGTQYF. Written as DNA, the CDR3 is TGTGCCTCCGGAGGGGGACAGCAAGGGACCCAGTACTTC.

This chain connects TRBV5-4 to TRBJ1-2; 10 bases map to TRBD1. This CDR3 region has 13 residues. The V gene's germline CDR1 is SGHNT and CDR2 YYREEE (reference sequence). Losses at the gene ends were 4 bases for V and 5 bases for J; bases not matched to a gene: 2. The CDR3 loop is CASSEDRGYGYTF. The CDR3 bases are TGTGCCAGCAGCGAGGACAGGGGGTATGGCTACACCTTC.